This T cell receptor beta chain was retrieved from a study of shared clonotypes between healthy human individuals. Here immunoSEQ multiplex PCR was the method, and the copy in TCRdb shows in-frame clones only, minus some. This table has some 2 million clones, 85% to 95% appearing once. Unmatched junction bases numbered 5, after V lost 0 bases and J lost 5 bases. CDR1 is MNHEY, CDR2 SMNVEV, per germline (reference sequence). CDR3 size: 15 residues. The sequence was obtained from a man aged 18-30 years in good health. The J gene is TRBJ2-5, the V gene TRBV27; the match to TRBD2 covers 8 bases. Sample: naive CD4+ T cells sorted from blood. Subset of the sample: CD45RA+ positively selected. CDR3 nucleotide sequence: TGTGCCAGCAGTTTATCTAGCGGGGAGTGGGAGACCCAGTACTTC. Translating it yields CASSLSSGEWETQYF.